This TCR beta chain stems from a study of post-analysis software for immune sequencing data. Study summary: Included among the disease courses, which were recorded for the cohort, were relapsing-remitting, secondary progressive and progressive-relapsing multiple sclerosis. Regarding the study as a whole: Samples from one preparation batch, clustered by F measure, grouped strongly together. A handful of TRBV segments were significantly more frequent in patients than in controls. TRBV5-6, TRBV5-1 and TRBV20-1 were among these segments. A significant reduction in normalized Chao1 diversity was observed in multiple sclerosis patients versus controls.

Turning to this clonotype: Its specificity is unknown.

This CDR3 spans 16 amino acids. The trim removed 1 base at V and 5 bases at J, leaving 7 bases unmatched. Germline loops: CDR1 LNHNV, CDR2 YYDKDF (reference sequence). The library was made from cDNA and included unique molecular identifiers. TCRdb re-analysed the PCR reads in MiXCR, keeping a single row per CDR3 protein. The sample records about 540,000 distinct CDR3 sequences, around 31% being singletons. Sequencing input: blood. The V call is TRBV15, the J call TRBJ2-1, with 8 nucleotides matching TRBD2. This receptor was obtained from a girl younger than 18 with multiple sclerosis. CDR3: CATSRGPVGGDNEQFF. CDR3 coding DNA: TGTGCCACCAGCAGAGGCCCAGTCGGGGGGGACAATGAGCAGTTCTTC.